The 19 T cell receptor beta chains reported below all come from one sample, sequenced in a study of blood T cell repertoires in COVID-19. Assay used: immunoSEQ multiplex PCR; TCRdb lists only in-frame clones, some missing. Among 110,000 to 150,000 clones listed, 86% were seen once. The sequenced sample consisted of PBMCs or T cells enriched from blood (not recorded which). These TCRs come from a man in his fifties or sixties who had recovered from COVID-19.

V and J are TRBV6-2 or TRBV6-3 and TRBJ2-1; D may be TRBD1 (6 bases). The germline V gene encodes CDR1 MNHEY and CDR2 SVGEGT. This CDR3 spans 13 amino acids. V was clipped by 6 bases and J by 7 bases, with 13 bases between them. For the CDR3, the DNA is TGTGCCAGCAGCCTAAACAGGGAAAATGAGCAGTTCTTC. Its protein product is CASSLNRENEQFF.

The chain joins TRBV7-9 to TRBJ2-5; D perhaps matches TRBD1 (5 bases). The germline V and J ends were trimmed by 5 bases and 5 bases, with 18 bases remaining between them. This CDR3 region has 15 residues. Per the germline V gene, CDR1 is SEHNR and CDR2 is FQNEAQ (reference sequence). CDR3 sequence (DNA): TGTGCCAGCAGCCCACAGGACCGAGCCGAGGAGACCCAGTACTTC. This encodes CASSPQDRAEETQYF.

The CDR3 DNA reads TGTGCCAGCAGCCCCGCATGGGGGGGCGCAAGGTCACTCAACTACGAGCAGTACTTC. Translating it yields CASSPAWGGARSLNYEQYF. J is TRBJ2-7 and V is TRBV7-6; the D gene is possibly TRBD2 (7 bases). The CDR3 totals 19 residues. Between the trimmed V and J ends, which lost 5 bases and 3 bases, there was a span of 29 bases. Per germline, CDR1 SGHVS and CDR2 FNYEAQ.

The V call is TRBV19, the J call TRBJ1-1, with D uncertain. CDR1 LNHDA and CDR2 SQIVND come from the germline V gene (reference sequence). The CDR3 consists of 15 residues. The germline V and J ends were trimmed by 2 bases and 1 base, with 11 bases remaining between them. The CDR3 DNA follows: TGTGCCAGTAGTATAAATCCCGTCGGGAACACTGAAGCTTTCTTT. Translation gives CASSINPVGNTEAFF.

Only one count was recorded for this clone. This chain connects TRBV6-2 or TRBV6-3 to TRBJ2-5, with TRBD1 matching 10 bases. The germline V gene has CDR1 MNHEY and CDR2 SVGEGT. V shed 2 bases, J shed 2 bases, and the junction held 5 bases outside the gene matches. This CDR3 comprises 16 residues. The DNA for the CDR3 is TGTGCCAGCAGTTACCTCGGGACAGGGGTACAAGAGACCCAGTACTTC. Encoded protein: CASSYLGTGVQETQYF.

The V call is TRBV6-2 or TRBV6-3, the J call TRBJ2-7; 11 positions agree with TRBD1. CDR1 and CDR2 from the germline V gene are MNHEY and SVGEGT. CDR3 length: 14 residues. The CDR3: CASSTGTGGPQFVV. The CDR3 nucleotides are TGTGCCAGCAGCACCGGGACAGGGGGTCCCCAGTTCGTGGTC.

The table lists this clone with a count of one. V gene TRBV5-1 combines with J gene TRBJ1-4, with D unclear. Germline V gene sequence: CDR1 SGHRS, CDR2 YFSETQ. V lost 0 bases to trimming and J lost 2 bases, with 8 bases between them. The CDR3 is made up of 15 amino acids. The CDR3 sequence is CASSLAWPTNEKLFF. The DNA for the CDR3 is TGCGCCAGCAGCTTGGCGTGGCCCACTAATGAAAAACTGTTTTTT.

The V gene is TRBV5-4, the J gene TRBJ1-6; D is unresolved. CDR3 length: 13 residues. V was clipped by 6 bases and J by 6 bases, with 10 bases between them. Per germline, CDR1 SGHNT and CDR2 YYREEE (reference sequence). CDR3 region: CASMPDTNSPLHF. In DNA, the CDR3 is TGTGCCAGCATGCCAGACACTAATTCACCCCTCCACTTT.

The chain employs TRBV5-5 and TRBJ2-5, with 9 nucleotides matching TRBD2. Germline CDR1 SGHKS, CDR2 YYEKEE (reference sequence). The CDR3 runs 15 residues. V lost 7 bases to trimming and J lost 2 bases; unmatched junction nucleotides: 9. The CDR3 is CASHRLAGIQETQYF. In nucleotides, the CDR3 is TGTGCCAGCCACCGTCTAGCGGGGATTCAAGAGACCCAGTACTTC.

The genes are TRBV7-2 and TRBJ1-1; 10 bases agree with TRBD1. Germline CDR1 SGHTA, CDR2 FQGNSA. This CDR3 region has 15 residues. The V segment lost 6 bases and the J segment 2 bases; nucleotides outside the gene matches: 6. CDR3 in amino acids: CASSRRTGGNTEAFF. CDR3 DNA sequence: TGTGCCAGCAGTCGTCGGACAGGGGGTAACACTGAAGCTTTCTTT.

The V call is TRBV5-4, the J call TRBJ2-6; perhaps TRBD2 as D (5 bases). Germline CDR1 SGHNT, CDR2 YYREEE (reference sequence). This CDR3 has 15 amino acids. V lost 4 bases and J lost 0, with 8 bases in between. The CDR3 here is CASSPRGSGANVLTF. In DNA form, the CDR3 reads TGTGCCAGCAGCCCTCGGGGCTCTGGGGCCAACGTCCTGACTTTC.

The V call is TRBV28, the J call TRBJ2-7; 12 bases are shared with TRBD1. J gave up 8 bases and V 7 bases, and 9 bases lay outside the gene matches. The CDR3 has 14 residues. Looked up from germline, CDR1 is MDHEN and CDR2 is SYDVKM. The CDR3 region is CASTKSGTGGKQYV. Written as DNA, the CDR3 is TGTGCCAGCACCAAGTCTGGGACAGGGGGCAAGCAGTACGTC.

The CDR3 region has the DNA TGTGCCAGCAGCAAAAGAGGTAGCGGGGGCACAGATACGCAGTATTTT. Translating gives CASSKRGSGGTDTQYF. This sequence joins TRBV3-1 (or the pseudogene TRBV3-2) and TRBJ2-3; 8 bases are shared with TRBD2. Germline V gives CDR1 LGHDT, CDR2 YNNKEL (reference sequence). V gave up 5 bases and J gave up 1 base; unmatched junction bases: 8. The CDR3 contains 16 residues.

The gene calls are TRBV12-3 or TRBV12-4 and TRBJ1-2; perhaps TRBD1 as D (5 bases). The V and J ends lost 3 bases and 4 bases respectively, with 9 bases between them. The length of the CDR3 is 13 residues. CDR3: CASSFGATYGYTF. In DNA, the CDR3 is TGTGCCAGCAGTTTTGGGGCGACCTATGGCTACACCTTC.

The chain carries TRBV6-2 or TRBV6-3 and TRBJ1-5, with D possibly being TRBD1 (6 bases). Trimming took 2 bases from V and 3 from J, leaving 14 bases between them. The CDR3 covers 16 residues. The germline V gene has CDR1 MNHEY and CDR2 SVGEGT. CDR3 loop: CASSYSLDSTNQPQHF. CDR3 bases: TGTGCCAGCAGTTACAGTCTGGACAGTACCAATCAGCCCCAGCATTTT.

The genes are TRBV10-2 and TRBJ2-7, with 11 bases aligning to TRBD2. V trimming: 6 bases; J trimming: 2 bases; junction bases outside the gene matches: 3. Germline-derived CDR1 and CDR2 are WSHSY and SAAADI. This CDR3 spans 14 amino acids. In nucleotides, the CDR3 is TGCGCCAGCAGAGGGACTAGCGGAACCTACGAGCAGTACTTC. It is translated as CASRGTSGTYEQYF.

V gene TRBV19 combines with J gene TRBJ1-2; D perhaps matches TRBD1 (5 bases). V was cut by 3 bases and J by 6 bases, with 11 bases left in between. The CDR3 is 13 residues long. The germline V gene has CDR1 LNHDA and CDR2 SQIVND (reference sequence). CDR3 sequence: CASSMPGMNGYTF. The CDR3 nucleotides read TGTGCCAGTAGTATGCCAGGGATGAATGGCTACACCTTC.

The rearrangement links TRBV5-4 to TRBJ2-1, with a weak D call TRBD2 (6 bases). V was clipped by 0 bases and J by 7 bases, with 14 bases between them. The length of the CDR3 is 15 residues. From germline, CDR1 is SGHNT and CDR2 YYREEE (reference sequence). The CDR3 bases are TGTGCCAGCAGCTTGGACGGGAGCCGTTTGAATGAGCAGTTCTTC. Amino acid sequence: CASSLDGSRLNEQFF.

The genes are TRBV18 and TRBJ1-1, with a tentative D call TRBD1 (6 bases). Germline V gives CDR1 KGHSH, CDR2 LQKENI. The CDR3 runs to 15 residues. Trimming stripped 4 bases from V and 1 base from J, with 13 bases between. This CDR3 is CASSQIPGANTEAFF. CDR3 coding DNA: TGTGCCAGCTCACAAATTCCAGGGGCGAACACTGAAGCTTTCTTT.